These 10 T cell receptor beta chains were sequenced from one sample in a study of chemoradiotherapy in HPV16-positive cancers. The repertoire was sequenced with immunoSEQ multiplex PCR; TCRdb's copy has only in-frame clones and lacks some. The profile shows about 8,600 clones, around three quarters of them singletons. This specimen was taken from a patient who underwent chemoradiotherapy. These receptors originate from a human donor with HPV-associated anogenital cancer.

The chain links TRBV4-1 to TRBJ1-1, with TRBD1 as a possible D gene (5 bases). V was clipped by 1 base and J by 6 bases, with 15 bases between them. Germline V gene lookup returns CDR1 MGHRA and CDR2 YSYEKL. The CDR3 is made up of 15 amino acids. CDR3 protein: CASSQGQGGVAEAFF. The CDR3 coding sequence is TGCGCCAGCAGCCAAGGGCAGGGTGGGGTGGCTGAAGCTTTCTTT.

The CDR3 DNA sequence: TGTGCCAGCAGGCGTCCTGGCCTAGCGGGAGAGAGAGGCTCCTACAATGAGCAGTTCTTC. It specifies CASRRPGLAGERGSYNEQFF. The chain combines TRBV27 with TRBJ2-1; TRBD2 aligns across 10 bases. J gave up 0 bases and V 6 bases, and 17 bases lay outside the gene matches. The CDR3 covers 20 residues. The V gene's germline CDR1 is MNHEY and CDR2 SMNVEV (reference sequence).

The chain couples TRBV6-1 to TRBJ1-3; 8 nucleotides match TRBD1. This CDR3 has 13 amino acids. Trimming took 8 bases from V and 3 from J; bases not matched to a gene: 3. The germline CDR1 and CDR2 sequences are MNHNS and SASEGT. The CDR3 region is CASWGTGGNTIYF. CDR3 nucleotides: TGTGCCAGCTGGGGGACAGGTGGAAACACCATATATTTT.

This chain links TRBV6-5 with TRBJ2-7; D is possibly TRBD1 (6 bases). Deletions cut 0 bases from V and 4 bases from J, with 13 bases between. The germline V gene encodes CDR1 MNHEY and CDR2 SVGAGI. The length of the CDR3 is 15 residues. The CDR3 DNA reads as TGTGCCAGCAGTTACTCGCAGGGGCCCTTATACGAGCAGTACTTC. Translated: CASSYSQGPLYEQYF.

The chain links TRBV5-1 to TRBJ1-4, with D unresolved. This CDR3 spans 15 amino acids. Trimming cost V 0 bases and J 7 bases, with 13 bases left between them. CDR1 is SGHRS and CDR2 is YFSETQ in the germline V gene. The CDR3 DNA follows: TGCGCCAGCAGCTTGGAAGGCCTAGACCGTGAAAAACTGTTTTTT. It translates to CASSLEGLDREKLFF.

The J gene is TRBJ2-2, the V gene TRBV27, with 8 bases that match TRBD1. The CDR3 contains 14 residues. Trimming took 4 bases from V and 7 from J; bases not matched to a gene: 5. Germline V gene data show CDR1 as MNHEY and CDR2 as SMNVEV (reference sequence). The CDR3 is CASSWGQDVGELFF. The CDR3, as DNA: TGTGCCAGCAGTTGGGGACAGGATGTCGGGGAGCTGTTTTTT.

The CDR3 bases are TGTGCCAGCAGCTCGTGGACGACCCGATCCACTGAAGCTTTCTTT. As protein: CASSSWTTRSTEAFF. This chain uses TRBV7-6 with TRBJ1-1; D unresolved. Trimming shortened V by 4 bases and J by 4 bases, and 16 bases separated the two germline ends. The CDR3 has 15 amino acids. Per the germline V gene, CDR1 is SGHVS and CDR2 is FNYEAQ.

V and J are TRBV28 and TRBJ2-7, with 7 bases matching TRBD2. The germline gives CDR1 MDHEN, CDR2 SYDVKM. J lost 3 bases, V lost 3 bases, and 5 bases had no gene match. The CDR3 has 14 amino acids. The CDR3 protein is CASSLGGSNYEQYF. DNA of the CDR3: TGTGCCAGCAGTTTGGGAGGGAGCAACTACGAGCAGTACTTC.

V usage is TRBV7-9 and J usage is TRBJ1-1; D is undetermined. V dropped 1 base and J dropped 2 bases, with 11 bases sitting between them. The CDR3 sequence is 15 residues long. CDR1 and CDR2 (germline): SEHNR, FQNEAQ (reference sequence). CDR3 sequence: CASSLGSTVNTEAFF. The CDR3 DNA is TGTGCCAGCAGCTTAGGGTCTACAGTTAACACTGAAGCTTTCTTT.

The CDR3 nucleotides are TGTGCCAGCAGCCCTAGCGGGGGCGCAGGGACCCAGTACTTC. Residues: CASSPSGGAGTQYF. The chain employs TRBV11-2 and TRBJ2-5; 10 bases agree with TRBD2. The trim removed 5 bases at V and 7 bases at J, leaving 7 bases unmatched. The V gene's germline CDR1 is SGHAT and CDR2 FQNNGV. CDR3 size: 14 residues.